These 23 T cell receptor beta chains were all obtained from the same sample, sequenced in a study of T cell changes during pregnancy in multiple sclerosis. Repertoires were generated with immunoSEQ multiplex PCR, while TCRdb's copy carries only in-frame clones and drops some. The data hold roughly 40,000 clones, with over 75% observed a single time. The source was CD8+ T cells from peripheral blood mononuclear cells, collected before pregnancy. The receptors shown here come from a female donor with multiple sclerosis, enrolled in a pregnancy study.

V is TRBV27 and J is TRBJ2-7; 7 bases are a match to TRBD1. With 5 bases clipped from V and 2 bases from J, the junction kept 12 bases outside the gene matches. Per the germline V gene, CDR1 is MNHEY and CDR2 is SMNVEV (reference sequence). This CDR3 region has 16 residues. CDR3 sequence reads: CASSLRRGQATYEQYF. The CDR3 DNA sequence: TGTGCCAGCAGTCTAAGACGAGGACAGGCTACCTACGAGCAGTACTTC.

The rearrangement uses TRBV9 and TRBJ2-1; a possible D gene is TRBD1 (6 bases). This CDR3 comprises 13 residues. CDR1 and CDR2 (germline): SGDLS, YYNGEE. Between the trimmed V and J ends, which lost 2 bases and 10 bases, there was a span of 13 bases. This CDR3 is CASSVGQSREQFF. CDR3 in DNA: TGTGCCAGCAGCGTCGGACAGTCGCGCGAGCAGTTCTTC.

The chain carries TRBV7-9 and TRBJ2-7; perhaps TRBD2 as D (6 bases). V lost 5 bases and J lost 0, with 17 bases in between. Germline assignment: CDR1 SEHNR and CDR2 FQNEAQ (reference sequence). The CDR3 has 16 amino acids. For the CDR3, the DNA is TGTGCCAGCAGCCCCCCGGAGGGGTCCAGCTCCTACGAGCAGTACTTC. This codes for CASSPPEGSSSYEQYF.

The chain combines TRBV6-1 with TRBJ2-6; 7 bases match TRBD1. V shed 2 bases and J 2 bases; nucleotides not matched to a gene: 3. This CDR3 spans 16 amino acids. Per the germline V gene, CDR1 is MNHNS and CDR2 is SASEGT. The CDR3, as DNA: TGTGCCAGCAGTGAAAAGACAGGGACTGGGGCCAACGTCCTGACTTTC. Translating it yields CASSEKTGTGANVLTF.

The chain recombines TRBV28 with TRBJ2-6; 10 bases agree with TRBD1. Germline lookup yields CDR1 MDHEN and CDR2 SYDVKM. This CDR3 comprises 17 residues. The ends lost 3 bases at V and 1 base at J; junction bases unmatched: 3. CDR3 sequence (DNA): TGTGCCAGCAGTTTGGGGACAGGGGATTCTGGGGCCAACGTCCTGACTTTC. This translates into CASSLGTGDSGANVLTF.

This rearrangement joins TRBV7-8 to TRBJ2-1; TRBD2 matches at 8 bases. Germline V gives CDR1 SGHVS, CDR2 FQNEAQ. The CDR3 consists of 14 residues. Trimming cost V 5 bases and J 8 bases; bases outside gene matches: 8. CDR3 nucleotides: TGTGCCAGCAGCACCCGCGGGGGGTCGGATGAGCAGTTCTTC. Protein product: CASSTRGGSDEQFF.

This sequence joins TRBV5-4 and TRBJ2-7; 8 bases are a match to TRBD2. After removal of 0 bases from V and 4 bases from J, the junction contained 9 bases not matched to a gene. Germline CDR1 is SGHNT and CDR2 is YYREEE (reference sequence). The CDR3 is made up of 16 amino acids. For the CDR3, the DNA is TGTGCCAGCAGCTTGGCTGTAGGCGGGGGGCCTTACGAGCAGTACTTC. Encoded protein: CASSLAVGGGPYEQYF. Combining the CDR3 with reference TRBV5-4 and TRBJ2-7 gives the whole variable domain ETGVTQSPTHLIKTRGQQVTLRCSSQSGHNTVSWYQQALGQGPQFIFQYYREEENGRGNFPPRFSGLQFPNYSSELNVNALELDDSALYLCASSLAVGGGPYEQYFGPGTRLTVT.

V gene TRBV7-9 combines with J gene TRBJ1-1; the D is unclear. Germline V gene sequence: CDR1 SEHNR, CDR2 FQNEAQ (reference sequence). The CDR3 sequence is 14 residues long. The V and J ends lost 8 bases and 3 bases respectively, with 16 bases between them. This chain's CDR3 is CASAPPGGHTEAFF. CDR3 nucleotide sequence: TGTGCCAGCGCCCCTCCGGGAGGTCACACTGAAGCTTTCTTT.

The chain has TRBV14 and TRBJ2-6; 7 bases align to TRBD1. CDR1 SGHDN and CDR2 FVKESK come from the germline V gene. The CDR3 contains 17 residues. The junction had 8 bases not matched to a gene; V was cut back by 6 bases and J by 0 bases. CDR3 coding DNA: TGTGCCAGCAGAAGGGGGACAGCTTACTCTGGGGCCAACGTCCTGACTTTC. This encodes CASRRGTAYSGANVLTF.

The chain employs TRBV7-9 and TRBJ2-4, with 11 nucleotides matching TRBD2. The CDR3 extends over 16 amino acids. Germline V gene sequence: CDR1 SEHNR, CDR2 FQNEAQ (reference sequence). With V trimmed by 6 bases and J by 0 bases, 4 bases remained unmatched. DNA of the CDR3: TGTGCCAGCAGTCTAGCGGGAGGTCTAGCCAAAAACATTCAGTACTTC. As protein: CASSLAGGLAKNIQYF.

CDR3 in DNA: TGTGCCAGCAGTTTCAGGGTGGCCGGGGAGCTGTTTTTT. Protein sequence: CASSFRVAGELFF. This chain links TRBV28 with TRBJ2-2, with D possibly TRBD1 on 5 matching bases. The CDR3 runs to 13 residues. The V end was cut by 3 bases, the J end by 6 bases, with 8 bases between. Germline V CDR1 and CDR2: MDHEN, SYDVKM.

V and J are TRBV5-4 and TRBJ1-1, with a weak D call TRBD1 (5 bases). Germline assignment: CDR1 SGHNT and CDR2 YYREEE (reference sequence). The CDR3 has 16 residues. Trimming removed 4 bases at V and 0 bases at J, with 16 bases between. The CDR3 region has the DNA TGTGCCAGCAGCCTGGGCTCGCTGGGGCTGAACACTGAAGCTTTCTTT. As protein: CASSLGSLGLNTEAFF.

This clone appeared once. This chain uses TRBV6-4 with TRBJ2-7; 7 bases match TRBD2. Trimming cost V 7 bases and J 0 bases; bases outside gene matches: 9. The CDR3 is 15 amino acids. Germline CDR1 reads MRHNA; CDR2 reads SNTAGT. The CDR3 sequence: CASNFGSGYSYEQYF. CDR3 DNA: TGTGCCAGCAATTTCGGTAGCGGGTACTCCTACGAGCAGTACTTC.

The gene calls are TRBV2 and TRBJ2-7; D ambiguous. Trimming pared 4 bases from V and 3 bases from J, leaving 10 bases between. Germline CDR1 is SNHLY and CDR2 is FYNNEI. The length of the CDR3 is 13 residues. The DNA for the CDR3 is TGTGCCAGCAGTGTTCTCGGAGACTACGAGCAGTACTTC. Translated: CASSVLGDYEQYF. Filled out from reference TRBV2 and TRBJ2-7, the complete variable domain reads EPEVTQTPSHQVTQMGQEVILRCVPISNHLYFYWYRQILGQKVEFLVSFYNNEISEKSEIFDDQFSVERPDGSNFTLKIRSTKLEDSAMYFCASSVLGDYEQYFGPGTRLTVT.

The chain recombines TRBV27 with TRBJ1-2, with 7 bases that match TRBD1. V lost 6 bases, J lost 9 bases, and 7 bases stayed unmatched. Per the germline V gene, CDR1 is MNHEY and CDR2 is SMNVEV (reference sequence). This CDR3 region has 12 residues. The chain's CDR3 is CASSPRQGRYTF. CDR3 DNA: TGTGCCAGCAGCCCACGACAGGGTCGCTACACCTTC.

CDR3 coding DNA: TGTGCCAGCAGCCTAGATCGGGTGTGGCGGGGCAACACCGGGGAGCTGTTTTTT. Amino acids: CASSLDRVWRGNTGELFF. This sequence joins TRBV4-2 and TRBJ2-2; tentative D call: TRBD2 (6 bases). The CDR3 covers 18 residues. The germline V gene encodes CDR1 LGHNA and CDR2 YNFKEQ. With 4 bases removed from V and 2 bases from J, the gap between germline ends came to 20 bases.

This chain connects TRBV5-4 to TRBJ2-2; TRBD2 is a possible D gene (5 bases). CDR1 SGHNT and CDR2 YYREEE come from the germline V gene (reference sequence). CDR3 size: 15 residues. The V end lost 4 bases, the J end lost 4 bases, and 14 bases lay between the germline ends. CDR3 loop: CASSPRRGITGELFF. The CDR3 DNA reads as TGTGCCAGCAGCCCAAGGCGAGGGATCACCGGGGAGCTGTTTTTT.

The genes are TRBV19 and TRBJ2-1, with 10 bases that match TRBD2. Germline CDR1 reads LNHDA; CDR2 reads SQIVND (reference sequence). With 5 bases clipped from V and 0 bases from J, the junction kept 1 base outside the gene matches. The CDR3 runs 15 residues. CDR3 sequence: CASSPSGSSYNEQFF. The DNA of the CDR3 is TGTGCCAGTAGTCCTAGCGGGAGCTCCTACAATGAGCAGTTCTTC.

This clone was seen only once. The J gene is TRBJ1-5, the V gene TRBV19; D remains ambiguous. The CDR3 length is 13 residues. Trimming removed 2 bases at V and 6 bases at J, with 8 bases between. Germline-derived CDR1 and CDR2 are LNHDA and SQIVND (reference sequence). The CDR3 reads CASSISGSQPQHF. The CDR3 DNA reads TGTGCCAGTAGTATATCCGGGAGTCAGCCCCAGCATTTT.

This rearrangement joins TRBV6-5 to TRBJ1-4; TRBD1 matches at 7 bases. Germline V gene sequence: CDR1 MNHEY, CDR2 SVGAGI. Unmatched junction bases numbered 8, after V lost 5 bases and J lost 5 bases. This CDR3 region has 15 residues. CDR3 DNA: TGTGCCAGCAGTCCCGGACAGGCGATAAATGAAAAACTGTTTTTT. Its protein product is CASSPGQAINEKLFF.

The gene calls are TRBV5-4 and TRBJ2-2, with TRBD1 identical over 11 bases. Looked up from germline, CDR1 is SGHNT and CDR2 is YYREEE (reference sequence). The CDR3 contains 16 residues. Trimming at V came to 4 bases and at J to 4 bases, leaving 6 bases not matched to a gene. The CDR3 spells CASSTAGTGGTGELFF. DNA of the CDR3: TGTGCCAGCAGCACAGCCGGGACAGGGGGCACCGGGGAGCTGTTTTTT. Variable domain in full (rest from reference TRBV5-4 and TRBJ2-2): ETGVTQSPTHLIKTRGQQVTLRCSSQSGHNTVSWYQQALGQGPQFIFQYYREEENGRGNFPPRFSGLQFPNYSSELNVNALELDDSALYLCASSTAGTGGTGELFFGEGSRLTVL.

The V call is TRBV27, the J call TRBJ2-1; D may be TRBD2 (6 bases). V dropped 6 bases and J dropped 2 bases, with 14 bases sitting between them. From germline, CDR1 is MNHEY and CDR2 SMNVEV (reference sequence). The CDR3 extends over 15 amino acids. The CDR3 spells CASRELAATYNEQFF. CDR3 nucleotide sequence: TGTGCCAGCAGAGAACTAGCCGCAACCTACAATGAGCAGTTCTTC.

The rearrangement links TRBV6-5 to TRBJ1-6; D is unclear. CDR3 length: 14 amino acids. Germline values: CDR1 MNHEY, CDR2 SVGAGI. V dropped 6 bases and J dropped 8 bases, with 14 bases sitting between them. The CDR3 nucleotides are TGTGCCAGCAGCCACAGCGACGGGGATTCACCCCTCCACTTT. Its translation: CASSHSDGDSPLHF.